The 12 T cell receptor beta chains presented below share a single source sample, sequenced in a study of metastatic and nonmetastatic thyroid tumors. From the PCR reads, TCRdb re-called clones with MiXCR. The table has about 11,000 clones, 25% to 30% seen once. No patient received treatment before thyroid surgery. Sequenced material: tumor tissue. These receptors all come from a male donor with papillary thyroid cancer or a benign thyroid nodule (not recorded which). Some clones in this sample may be carry-over from other donors' samples.

Sample share makes this clone medium-sized. The J gene is TRBJ1-2, the V gene TRBV6-1; TRBD1 aligns across 7 bases. J gave up 2 bases and V 5 bases, and 5 bases lay outside the gene matches. The germline gives CDR1 MNHNS, CDR2 SASEGT. The CDR3 spans 14 residues. CDR3: CASSFRTGNYGYTF. In DNA form, the CDR3 reads TGTGCCAGCAGTTTCCGGACAGGAAACTATGGCTACACCTTC.

This clone was counted ten times or more. A much more abundant neighbour one base away suggests this may be a read error. The chain couples TRBV12-3 or TRBV12-4 to TRBJ2-7; tentatively, D is TRBD2 (6 bases). V was shortened by 7 bases and J by 7 bases, with 17 bases between the two germline ends. This CDR3 has 13 amino acids. The CDR3 sequence is CASTLEGLCEQYF. CDR3 nucleotide sequence: TGTGCCAGCACCCTGGAGGGCCTTTGTGAGCAGTACTTC.

There are a few counts of this clone. The chain combines TRBV7-2 with TRBJ1-2, with 7 bases that match TRBD1. V lost 5 bases, J lost 5 bases, and 2 bases stayed unmatched. Germline V gives CDR1 SGHTA, CDR2 FQGNSA. The CDR3 length is 12 residues. CDR3 in amino acids: CASSLGQYGYTF. The CDR3 nucleotides are TGTGCCAGCAGCCTGGGACAGTATGGCTACACCTTC.

This clone is labeled as medium-sized (0.01 to 0.1%). V gene TRBV7-9 combines with J gene TRBJ2-2; 10 nucleotides line up with TRBD1. From germline, CDR1 is SEHNR and CDR2 FQNEAQ (reference sequence). V lost 3 bases to trimming and J lost 3 bases; unmatched junction nucleotides: 1. The CDR3 sequence is 15 residues long. The chain's CDR3 is CASSFGTGDTGELFF. The CDR3 region has the DNA TGTGCCAGCAGCTTCGGGACAGGGGACACCGGGGAGCTGTTTTTT.

In this sample, this clone turned up many times. The chain joins TRBV3-1 to TRBJ2-2; D is unclear. Looked up from germline, CDR1 is LGHDT and CDR2 is YNNKEL (reference sequence). The CDR3 consists of 15 residues. The V end was cut by 1 base, the J end by 3 bases, with 9 bases between. The CDR3 here is CASSQVSGYTGELFF. As DNA, the CDR3 is TGTGCCAGCAGCCAAGTTTCCGGGTACACCGGGGAGCTGTTTTTT.

There are a few counts of this clone. The chain is built from TRBV27 and TRBJ2-7; 7 bases line up with TRBD1. The germline V gene has CDR1 MNHEY and CDR2 SMNVEV (reference sequence). The length of the CDR3 is 13 residues. V lost 6 bases and J lost 3; bases outside the gene matches: 5. As DNA, the CDR3 is TGTGCCAGCAGGCCTCCAGGGGGCTACGAGCAGTACTTC. Its translation is CASRPPGGYEQYF.

In this sample, this clone is medium-sized. V and J are TRBV5-6 and TRBJ1-5; D remains unclear. Germline CDR1 reads SGHDT; CDR2 reads YYEEEE. V was pared by 4 bases and J by 1 base, with 3 bases between. The CDR3 is 12 residues long. The CDR3 DNA reads as TGTGCCAGCAGCGGGAGCAATCAGCCCCAGCATTTT. Protein product: CASSGSNQPQHF. The variable domain in full, with the rest retrieved from reference TRBV5-6 and TRBJ1-5, is DAGVTQSPTHLIKTRGQQVTLRCSPKSGHDTVSWYQQALGQGPQFIFQYYEEEERQRGNFPDRFSGHQFPNYSSELNVNALLLGDSALYLCASSGSNQPQHFGDGTRLSIL.

To note about this clone: The sample contains more than one DNA sequence encoding this CDR3. The CDR3 DNA sequence: TGTGCCAGCAGCCGACAGGGGGGGGGAAACACTGAAGCTTTCTTT. It codes for CASSRQGGGNTEAFF. J is TRBJ1-1 and V is TRBV7-3; 9 nucleotides agree with TRBD1. Germline lookup yields CDR1 SGHTA and CDR2 FQGTGA. V was clipped by 5 bases and J by 2 bases; unmatched bases: 6. The CDR3 loop spans 15 amino acids.

This clone was recorded a few times. V is TRBV19 and J is TRBJ1-1, with D possibly being TRBD1 (6 bases). Germline V CDR1 and CDR2: LNHDA, SQIVND (reference sequence). CDR3 length: 15 residues. The ends were cut back, 6 bases at V and 0 bases at J, with 14 bases in the middle. CDR3 DNA: TGTGCCAGTAGAGGGAAGGGGGGTATGAACACTGAAGCTTTCTTT. Translated, it gives CASRGKGGMNTEAFF.

V usage is TRBV30 and J usage is TRBJ1-1, with 7 bases fitting TRBD1. The CDR3 extends over 13 amino acids. Per germline, CDR1 GTSNPN and CDR2 SVGIG (reference sequence). The junction had 2 bases not matched to a gene; V was cut back by 2 bases and J by 2 bases. The CDR3 here is CAWSRDSNTEAFF. The CDR3 DNA is TGTGCCTGGAGTCGGGACAGTAACACTGAAGCTTTCTTT. Looking up the rest from reference TRBV30 and TRBJ1-1 gives the full variable domain: SQTIHQWPATLVQPVGSPLSLECTVEGTSNPNLYWYRQAAGRGLQLLFYSVGIGQISSEVPQNLSASRPQDRQFILSSKKLLLSDSGFYLCAWSRDSNTEAFFGQGTRLTVV.

This clone ranks as medium-sized. The chain uses TRBV11-2 and TRBJ1-5; D gene ambiguous. Trimming took off 10 bases at V and 5 bases at J, with 9 bases between the two ends. Germline V gene sequence: CDR1 SGHAT, CDR2 FQNNGV. This CDR3 contains 11 residues. This CDR3 is CAIRHDQPQHF. The CDR3 DNA reads TGTGCCATCAGGCATGATCAGCCCCAGCATTTT.

A few counts support this clone. The gene calls are TRBV28 and TRBJ2-2; 8 bases are shared with TRBD1. The CDR3 runs 16 residues. Trimming at V came to 5 bases and at J to 7 bases, leaving 12 bases not matched to a gene. Germline V gives CDR1 MDHEN, CDR2 SYDVKM. CDR3 sequence: CASSPLGDRTNGELFF. The CDR3 bases are TGTGCCAGCAGTCCCCTAGGGGACAGGACCAACGGGGAGCTGTTTTTT.